This TCR beta chain comes out of a study of response to subunit inactivated influenza vaccine. V gave up 4 bases and J gave up 0 bases; unmatched junction bases: 7. The length of the CDR3 is 16 residues. Germline V CDR1 and CDR2: LGHNA, YNFKEQ. The sample holds many counts of this clonotype. What it recognizes is unknown. Study-wide results and limits: Few new T cells, the authors suggested, are recruited by each seasonal influenza vaccination.

TCRdb processed the RT-PCR reads anew with MiXCR; each CDR3 protein has one entry. The sample yields hundreds of thousands of distinct CDR3 sequences, 13% to 15% seen once. The sequenced sample was PBMCs from blood, obtained 14 to 15 days before vaccination. The origin of this receptor is a man aged 45-65 years who received an inactivated influenza vaccine. This chain joins TRBV4-2 and TRBJ2-7, with 9 bases lining up with TRBD2. DNA of the CDR3: TGTGCCAGCAGCCCCCCAAGAGCGGGGGGCTCCTACGAGCAGTACTTC. This codes for CASSPPRAGGSYEQYF.